The entry below gives a single TCR beta chain sequence along with its context. What it binds is not known. The data belong to a study of T cell responses to AZD1222 COVID-19 vaccine. Whole-study context: Some second doses came at about 4 weeks and others at about 12 weeks; these were pooled. Overall study results and limits: When two AZD1222 doses had been given, Spike-specific TCR breadth and depth rose. Vaccine-associated CD4 TCRs spanned spike, dominant at 160-218 and 743-854.

The length of the CDR3 is 15 residues. Germline V gives CDR1 ENHRY, CDR2 SYGVKD. Deletions cut 5 bases from V and 6 bases from J, with 19 bases between. Repertoires were generated with immunoSEQ multiplex PCR, while TCRdb's copy carries only in-frame clones and drops some. The sample shows around 180,000 clones, 75% to 95% of them seen only once. This sample comprised peripheral blood, obtained on day 0 of AZD1222 vaccination. The TCR originated in an adult in good health. The chain carries TRBV10-3 and TRBJ1-2; D uncertain. CDR3 nucleotide sequence: TGTGCCATCAGTCAATCGACGGGAGCGGTAGATGGCTACACCTTC. As protein: CAISQSTGAVDGYTF.